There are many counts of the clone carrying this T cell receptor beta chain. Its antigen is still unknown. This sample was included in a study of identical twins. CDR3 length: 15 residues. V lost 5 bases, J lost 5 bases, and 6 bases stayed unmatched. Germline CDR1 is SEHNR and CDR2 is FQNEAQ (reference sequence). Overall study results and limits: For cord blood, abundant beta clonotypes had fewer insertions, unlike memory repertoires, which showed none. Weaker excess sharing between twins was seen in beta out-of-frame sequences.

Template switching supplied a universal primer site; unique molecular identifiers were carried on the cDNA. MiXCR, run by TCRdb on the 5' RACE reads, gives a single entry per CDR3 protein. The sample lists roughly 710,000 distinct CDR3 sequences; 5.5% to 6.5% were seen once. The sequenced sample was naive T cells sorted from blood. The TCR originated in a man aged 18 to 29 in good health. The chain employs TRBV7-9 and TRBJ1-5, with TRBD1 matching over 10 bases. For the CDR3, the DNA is TGTGCCAGCAGCAAGACAGGGGGCGACCATCAGCCCCAGCATTTT. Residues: CASSKTGGDHQPQHF.